This T cell receptor (beta chain) was identified during a study of neoadjuvant anti-PD-1 for oral cavity cancer. The overall study: Nivolumab at 3 mg/kg was mostly given biweekly, three to four doses, pre-surgery.

Method: immunoSEQ multiplex PCR; TCRdb's copy keeps in-frame clones and lacks some. The sample has some 6,700 clones; just under 75% are singletons. The source material was PBMCs, sampled before nivolumab (anti-PD-1) treatment. The receptor's source is a person between 40 and 79 years old with oral cavity squamous cell carcinoma.

The CDR3 DNA reads as TGTGCCAGCAGTTACGACCCCGATTACTCTGGAAACACCATATATTTT. It codes for CASSYDPDYSGNTIYF. This sequence joins TRBV6-5 and TRBJ1-3, with D unresolved. CDR3 length: 16 residues. V was shortened by 2 bases and J by 0 bases, with 11 bases between the two germline ends. CDR1 and CDR2 (germline): MNHEY, SVGAGI.